A selection of T cell receptor beta chains follows, all from one sample in a study of cytomegalovirus exposure and HLA in healthy donors. Generated by immunoSEQ multiplex PCR, the TCRdb table keeps only in-frame clones and is missing some. The table records about 140,000 clones, roughly 75% of them present only once. Sample: PBMCs. The origin of the receptors is a young man in good health. Each CDR3 is given with its conserved first and last residue. A D gene is named only where the DNA matches it firmly. A row's size may be missing; if present it is once, few, many or a size class.

d_call: .
j_call: TRBJ2-1
clone_size: .
cdr3_length: 17
v_call: TRBV5-1
cdr3_nt: TGCGCCAGCAGCCGGAGCGGGCCATCGAGCTCCTACAATGAGCAGTTCTTC
cdr3_aa: CASSRSGPSSSYNEQFF

d_call: TRBD2
j_call: TRBJ2-7
clone_size: .
cdr3_length: 16
v_call: TRBV11-3
cdr3_nt: TGTGCCAGCAGCACTATTAGACTAGCGGCTAGCTACGAGCAGTACTTC
cdr3_aa: CASSTIRLAASYEQYF

d_call: TRBD1
j_call: TRBJ2-7
clone_size: .
cdr3_length: 12
v_call: TRBV10-3
cdr3_nt: TGTGCCACAAGTGACAGGGGTAGCGAGCAGTACTTC
cdr3_aa: CATSDRGSEQYF

d_call: .
j_call: TRBJ2-5
clone_size: .
cdr3_length: 16
v_call: TRBV19
cdr3_nt: TGTGCCAGTAGCGGCGGGGGCAGGAGATTTGGGGAGACCCAGTACTTC
cdr3_aa: CASSGGGRRFGETQYF

d_call: TRBD1
j_call: TRBJ1-4
clone_size: .
cdr3_length: 12
v_call: TRBV28
cdr3_nt: TGTGCCAGCGGGACAGGAGATGAAAAACTGTTTTTT
cdr3_aa: CASGTGDEKLFF

d_call: TRBD1
j_call: TRBJ1-4
clone_size: few
cdr3_length: 17
v_call: TRBV4-1
cdr3_nt: TGCGCCAGCAGCCAAGCCTCCACAGGGGTAACTAATGAAAAACTGTTTTTT
cdr3_aa: CASSQASTGVTNEKLFF

d_call: .
j_call: TRBJ1-4
clone_size: .
cdr3_length: 16
v_call: TRBV9
cdr3_nt: TGTGCCAGCAGCGTAGAGGGAGGTCGGCGAGGTGAAAAACTGTTTTTT
cdr3_aa: CASSVEGGRRGEKLFF

d_call: TRBD2
j_call: TRBJ2-7
clone_size: .
cdr3_length: 15
v_call: TRBV10-3
cdr3_nt: TGTGCCATCAGTGAGTCGACGGGACTAGCGAGCGAGCAGTACTTC
cdr3_aa: CAISESTGLASEQYF

d_call: .
j_call: TRBJ1-1
clone_size: .
cdr3_length: 13
v_call: TRBV7-3
cdr3_nt: TGTGCCAGCAGCTCCCGACAGGACCGGGAAGCTTTCTTT
cdr3_aa: CASSSRQDREAFF

d_call: .
j_call: TRBJ1-2
clone_size: .
cdr3_length: 13
v_call: TRBV5-1
cdr3_nt: TGCGCCAGCAGCTTGAGGACAGATTATGGCTACACCTTC
cdr3_aa: CASSLRTDYGYTF

d_call: TRBD1
j_call: TRBJ2-2
clone_size: .
cdr3_length: 16
v_call: TRBV5-1
cdr3_nt: TGCGCCAGCAGCTTGGGGGGACAGGTCGCCACCGGGGAGCTGTTTTTT
cdr3_aa: CASSLGGQVATGELFF

d_call: TRBD2
j_call: TRBJ2-5
clone_size: .
cdr3_length: 13
v_call: TRBV6-4
cdr3_nt: TGTGCCAGCAGGCGGGAGGGCCGCGAGACCCAGTACTTC
cdr3_aa: CASRREGRETQYF

d_call: .
j_call: TRBJ2-1
clone_size: .
cdr3_length: 13
v_call: TRBV6-6
cdr3_nt: TGTGCCCGCGACTCCAGCTCCTACAATGAGCAGTTCTTC
cdr3_aa: CARDSSSYNEQFF

d_call: .
j_call: TRBJ1-1
clone_size: .
cdr3_length: 15
v_call: TRBV6-5
cdr3_nt: TGTGCCAGCAGTTCCAGGACAGTCATGAACACTGAAGCTTTCTTT
cdr3_aa: CASSSRTVMNTEAFF

d_call: TRBD1
j_call: TRBJ1-4
clone_size: once
cdr3_length: 13
v_call: TRBV6-5
cdr3_nt: TGTGCCAGCAGTTACAGGAGACAGGGGGTTCTGTTTTTT
cdr3_aa: CASSYRRQGVLFF

d_call: .
j_call: TRBJ2-2
clone_size: .
cdr3_length: 14
v_call: TRBV7-2
cdr3_nt: TGTGCCAGCAGCCGAGGGGGGGCCACCGGGGAGCTGTTTTTT
cdr3_aa: CASSRGGATGELFF

d_call: .
j_call: TRBJ2-7
clone_size: .
cdr3_length: 14
v_call: TRBV10-1
cdr3_nt: TGCGCCAGCAGTGATGGAGGGATCGAGTACGAGCAGTACTTC
cdr3_aa: CASSDGGIEYEQYF

d_call: TRBD1
j_call: TRBJ2-7
clone_size: once
cdr3_length: 14
v_call: TRBV18
cdr3_nt: TGTGCCAGCTCACCGTGGGACAGGGGGCTATCCAAGTACTTC
cdr3_aa: CASSPWDRGLSKYF

d_call: TRBD1
j_call: TRBJ2-1
clone_size: .
cdr3_length: 14
v_call: TRBV6-1
cdr3_nt: TGTGCCAGCACTAGGGACAGGGGGCTCAATGAGCAGTTCTTC
cdr3_aa: CASTRDRGLNEQFF

d_call: .
j_call: TRBJ2-3
clone_size: .
cdr3_length: 17
v_call: TRBV29-1
cdr3_nt: TGCAGCGTTGAAGACGGGGAAGTCGGGGGACTCACAGATACGCAGTATTTT
cdr3_aa: CSVEDGEVGGLTDTQYF

d_call: .
j_call: TRBJ2-1
clone_size: .
cdr3_length: 17
v_call: TRBV7-9
cdr3_nt: TGTGCCAGCAGCGTTGGCCCTGCGGGGAGCTCCTACAATGAGCAGTTCTTC
cdr3_aa: CASSVGPAGSSYNEQFF

d_call: TRBD2
j_call: TRBJ2-3
clone_size: once
cdr3_length: 15
v_call: TRBV2
cdr3_nt: TGTGCCAGCAGTCTAGCGGGGGGGGACACAGATACGCAGTATTTT
cdr3_aa: CASSLAGGDTDTQYF

d_call: TRBD2
j_call: TRBJ2-3
clone_size: .
cdr3_length: 15
v_call: TRBV2
cdr3_nt: TGTGCCAGCAGTGTCCTAGCGGGAGTGGCAGATACGCAGTATTTT
cdr3_aa: CASSVLAGVADTQYF

d_call: .
j_call: TRBJ2-5
clone_size: once
cdr3_length: 13
v_call: TRBV7-6
cdr3_nt: TGTGCCAGCAGCCTCCCTTCCGAGGAGACCCAGTACTTC
cdr3_aa: CASSLPSEETQYF

d_call: TRBD1
j_call: TRBJ1-1
clone_size: .
cdr3_length: 16
v_call: TRBV5-4
cdr3_nt: TGTGCCAGCAGCCCGGACAGGGGCATCATGAACACTGAAGCTTTCTTT
cdr3_aa: CASSPDRGIMNTEAFF

d_call: .
j_call: TRBJ2-2
clone_size: .
cdr3_length: 15
v_call: TRBV19
cdr3_nt: TGTGCCAGTAGAATCCGACAGGACCTCCCCGGGGAGCTGTTTTTT
cdr3_aa: CASRIRQDLPGELFF

d_call: TRBD1
j_call: TRBJ2-3
clone_size: few
cdr3_length: 17
v_call: TRBV5-1
cdr3_nt: TGCGCCAGCAGCTCGGACCTACAGGGGACCCGCCCAGATACGCAGTATTTT
cdr3_aa: CASSSDLQGTRPDTQYF

d_call: TRBD1
j_call: TRBJ1-6
clone_size: .
cdr3_length: 15
v_call: TRBV7-9
cdr3_nt: TGTGCCAGCAGCTCCCGACAGGGGCATAATTCACCCCTCCACTTT
cdr3_aa: CASSSRQGHNSPLHF

d_call: .
j_call: TRBJ2-7
clone_size: .
cdr3_length: 14
v_call: TRBV5-4
cdr3_nt: TGTGCCAGCAGCGTGAGGGGAGGGGGGTACGAGCAGTACTTC
cdr3_aa: CASSVRGGGYEQYF

d_call: TRBD2
j_call: TRBJ2-7
clone_size: .
cdr3_length: 13
v_call: TRBV29-1
cdr3_nt: TGCAGCGCTGGGACTAGCGGGACCTACGAGCAGTACTTC
cdr3_aa: CSAGTSGTYEQYF

d_call: .
j_call: TRBJ1-4
clone_size: .
cdr3_length: 13
v_call: TRBV7-9
cdr3_nt: TGTGCCAGCAGCATAAGGAGAGACGAAAAACTGTTTTTT
cdr3_aa: CASSIRRDEKLFF

d_call: TRBD1
j_call: TRBJ1-5
clone_size: .
cdr3_length: 14
v_call: TRBV30
cdr3_nt: TGTGCCTGGGACAGAGACAGGGGGCATCAGCCCCAGCATTTT
cdr3_aa: CAWDRDRGHQPQHF

d_call: .
j_call: TRBJ1-1
clone_size: .
cdr3_length: 13
v_call: TRBV29-1
cdr3_nt: TGCAGCTCATATACAGGGAGGAACACTGAAGCTTTCTTT
cdr3_aa: CSSYTGRNTEAFF

d_call: .
j_call: TRBJ1-3
clone_size: .
cdr3_length: 15
v_call: TRBV7-3
cdr3_nt: TGTGCCAGCAGCTTCAATGGCGGGCCCGGAAACACCATATATTTT
cdr3_aa: CASSFNGGPGNTIYF

d_call: TRBD2
j_call: TRBJ2-7
clone_size: few
cdr3_length: 15
v_call: TRBV6-5
cdr3_nt: TGTGCCAGCAGTTACTTGAGCGGGAGCAGGAACGAGCAGTACTTC
cdr3_aa: CASSYLSGSRNEQYF

d_call: TRBD2
j_call: TRBJ2-7
clone_size: .
cdr3_length: 14
v_call: TRBV9
cdr3_nt: TGTGCCAGCAGCGGGGGGGGACTAGGCGCCGAGCAGTACTTC
cdr3_aa: CASSGGGLGAEQYF

d_call: TRBD1
j_call: TRBJ2-2
clone_size: once
cdr3_length: 16
v_call: TRBV4-1
cdr3_nt: TGCGCCAGCAGCCAAGATTACGAGGGGGCGTCCGGGGAGCTGTTTTTT
cdr3_aa: CASSQDYEGASGELFF

d_call: .
j_call: TRBJ1-5
clone_size: few
cdr3_length: 14
v_call: TRBV6-1
cdr3_nt: TGTGCCAGCAGAGGGGGTGGGGGCAATCAGCCCCAGCATTTT
cdr3_aa: CASRGGGGNQPQHF

d_call: TRBD2
j_call: TRBJ2-7
clone_size: .
cdr3_length: 15
v_call: TRBV4-1
cdr3_nt: TGCGCCAGCAGCCCGCAGACTAGCGGCTCCTACGAGCAGTACTTC
cdr3_aa: CASSPQTSGSYEQYF

d_call: .
j_call: TRBJ1-1
clone_size: .
cdr3_length: 15
v_call: TRBV27
cdr3_nt: TGTGCCAGCAGTCCCAGGACAGTGATGAACACTGAAGCTTTCTTT
cdr3_aa: CASSPRTVMNTEAFF

d_call: .
j_call: TRBJ2-7
clone_size: .
cdr3_length: 14
v_call: TRBV28
cdr3_nt: TGTGCCAGCAGTCCCCCCCACTTCTCGTGGGAGCAGTACTTC
cdr3_aa: CASSPPHFSWEQYF

d_call: .
j_call: TRBJ2-2
clone_size: .
cdr3_length: 14
v_call: TRBV19
cdr3_nt: TGTGCCAGTAGTATACACAGGGAGACCGGGGAGCTGTTTTTT
cdr3_aa: CASSIHRETGELFF

d_call: .
j_call: TRBJ1-1
clone_size: .
cdr3_length: 19
v_call: TRBV6-1
cdr3_nt: TGTGCCAGCAGGGAAGGAGCGCCGGCCCGAGTAAGCCGTGGAGGGAAAGCTTTCTTT
cdr3_aa: CASREGAPARVSRGGKAFF

d_call: .
j_call: TRBJ1-5
clone_size: .
cdr3_length: 14
v_call: TRBV5-6
cdr3_nt: TGTGCCAGCAGCTTGGGTGGGGGGTATCAGCCCCAGCATTTT
cdr3_aa: CASSLGGGYQPQHF

d_call: .
j_call: TRBJ1-2
clone_size: .
cdr3_length: 13
v_call: TRBV19
cdr3_nt: TGTGCCAGTAGCCCCCAGGGTAACTATGGCTACACCTTC
cdr3_aa: CASSPQGNYGYTF

d_call: .
j_call: TRBJ2-5
clone_size: .
cdr3_length: 16
v_call: TRBV6-5
cdr3_nt: TGTGCCAGCAGTTACGAGGGTGGGAAGGGCGAAGAGACCCAGTACTTC
cdr3_aa: CASSYEGGKGEETQYF